What follows are 32 T cell receptor beta chains derived from one specimen sequenced in a study of T-cell memory formation after mild COVID-19. TCRdb reanalysed the 5' RACE reads using MiXCR and keeps one entry per CDR3 protein. This table has 350,000 to 500,000 distinct CDR3 sequences, about 22% appearing once. Sequencing was carried out using PBMCs or a T cell subset sorted from them (not recorded which). The source of these receptors is an adult woman who had mild COVID-19 (a few samples of this study predate the infection). Cell type and time point are not known.

This clonotype has only a few counts. The chain recombines TRBV7-8 with TRBJ2-5, with 11 bases that match TRBD1. Germline V gives CDR1 SGHVS, CDR2 FQNEAQ. Losses at the gene ends were 5 bases for V and 7 bases for J; bases not matched to a gene: 15. This CDR3 spans 17 amino acids. The CDR3 nucleotides are TGTGCCAGCAGCCTTAGGGTGTCGGACAGGGGGCGCGCGACCCAGTACTTC. This codes for CASSLRVSDRGRATQYF.

V is TRBV29-1 and J is TRBJ2-7; D ambiguous. Trimming stripped 1 base from V and 5 bases from J, with 6 bases between. This CDR3 region has 11 residues. The germline CDR1 and CDR2 sequences are SQVTM and ANQGSEA. The CDR3 loop is CSVEAQNEQYF. The CDR3, as DNA: TGCAGCGTTGAAGCCCAGAACGAGCAGTACTTC.

This clonotype was counted a few times. The rearrangement uses TRBV11-2 and TRBJ1-2, with D tentatively TRBD1 (5 bases). V was pared by 0 bases and J by 4 bases, with 12 bases between. CDR3 length: 15 amino acids. Per germline, CDR1 SGHAT and CDR2 FQNNGV. The CDR3 spells CASSLEPGSGYGYTF. The CDR3 nucleotides read TGTGCCAGCAGCTTAGAACCAGGGAGTGGCTATGGCTACACCTTC.

The rearrangement uses TRBV12-3 or TRBV12-4 and TRBJ2-4; D uncertain. This CDR3 contains 16 residues. V dropped 0 bases and J dropped 2 bases, with 11 bases sitting between them. The CDR3 is CASSLAITITKNIQYF. CDR3 coding DNA: TGTGCCAGCAGTTTAGCGATTACGATTACCAAAAACATTCAGTACTTC.

This clonotype was seen a handful of times. J is TRBJ2-1 and V is TRBV7-6; no definite D call. The CDR3 consists of 15 residues. Germline V lookup: CDR1 SGHVS, CDR2 FNYEAQ. Trimming cost V 5 bases and J 6 bases, with 17 bases left between them. This chain's CDR3 is CASSAQGFSPNEQFF. CDR3 DNA: TGTGCCAGCAGCGCCCAAGGGTTCAGCCCCAATGAGCAGTTCTTC.

This clonotype was found a few times. The chain couples TRBV7-6 to TRBJ1-2; 7 nucleotides agree with TRBD1. This CDR3 spans 15 amino acids. V lost 3 bases to trimming and J lost 2 bases; unmatched junction nucleotides: 6. Germline V gene lookup returns CDR1 SGHVS and CDR2 FNYEAQ. The CDR3 DNA reads as TGTGCCAGCAGCTTGGGATCAGGGGGGAACTATGGCTACACCTTC. It codes for CASSLGSGGNYGYTF. Filled out from reference TRBV7-6 and TRBJ1-2, the complete variable domain reads GAGVSQSPRYKVTKRGQDVALRCDPISGHVSLYWYRQALGQGPEFLTYFNYEAQQDKSGLPNDRFSAERPEGSISTLTIQRTEQRDSAMYRCASSLGSGGNYGYTFGSGTRLTVV.

This clonotype has ten or more counts. The chain uses TRBV6-5 and TRBJ1-5; 11 bases fit TRBD1. The CDR3 covers 16 residues. CDR1 is MNHEY and CDR2 is SVGAGI in the germline V gene. J lost 7 bases, V lost 0 bases, and 5 bases had no gene match. CDR3 in amino acids: CASSYSGTGGHQPQHF. The DNA of the CDR3 is TGTGCCAGCAGTTACTCCGGGACAGGGGGACACCAGCCCCAGCATTTT.

The chain employs TRBV12-3 or TRBV12-4 and TRBJ2-7; the D gene is possibly TRBD1 (6 bases). The V and J ends lost 7 bases and 3 bases respectively, with 16 bases between them. The CDR3 has 14 amino acids. This CDR3 is CASTPGADGYEQYF. The CDR3 DNA is TGTGCCAGCACCCCAGGGGCAGATGGCTACGAGCAGTACTTC.

The V call is TRBV5-6, the J call TRBJ2-7; D is uncertain. The CDR3 is 15 amino acids. Germline loops: CDR1 SGHDT, CDR2 YYEEEE. The V gene lost 0 bases and the J gene lost 0 bases, with 10 bases spanning the gap. The CDR3 sequence: CASSLGGGNSYEQYF. The DNA for the CDR3 is TGTGCCAGCAGCTTGGGAGGTGGCAACTCCTACGAGCAGTACTTC.

The chain joins TRBV5-1 to TRBJ2-1, with 7 nucleotides matching TRBD2. Losses at the gene ends were 3 bases for V and 6 bases for J; bases not matched to a gene: 6. CDR3 length equals 14 residues. CDR1 and CDR2 from the germline V gene are SGHRS and YFSETQ. The CDR3 loop is CASSYRGVGNEQFF. CDR3 sequence (DNA): TGCGCCAGCAGCTATCGGGGGGTAGGCAATGAGCAGTTCTTC.

This clonotype has a handful of counts. V and J are TRBV7-9 and TRBJ2-7, with 9 bases matching TRBD1. J gave up 3 bases and V 0 bases, and 3 bases lay outside the gene matches. Germline assignment: CDR1 SEHNR and CDR2 FQNEAQ (reference sequence). CDR3 length: 15 amino acids. The CDR3 region is CASSLAGQGNYEQYF. CDR3 DNA: TGTGCCAGCAGCTTAGCGGGACAGGGAAACTACGAGCAGTACTTC.

The V call is TRBV4-3, the J call TRBJ2-1, with TRBD1 as a possible D gene (6 bases). With 2 bases removed from V and 7 bases from J, the gap between germline ends came to 12 bases. Germline assignment: CDR1 LGHNA and CDR2 YSLEER. The CDR3 spans 14 residues. The CDR3 nucleotides read TGCGCCAGCAGCCAATCGACGAGGGGGAATGAGCAGTTCTTC. This gives the protein CASSQSTRGNEQFF.

The chain is built from TRBV12-3 or TRBV12-4 and TRBJ1-1; D unresolved. CDR3 size: 14 residues. V lost 5 bases and J 0 bases, leaving 10 bases between the germline ends. CDR3 sequence: CASSPPPMNTEAFF. CDR3 sequence (DNA): TGTGCCAGCAGTCCGCCGCCCATGAACACTGAAGCTTTCTTT.

This clonotype was observed a handful of times. This rearrangement joins TRBV4-2 to TRBJ2-7; 9 nucleotides align to TRBD2. Germline loops: CDR1 LGHNA, CDR2 YNFKEQ. This CDR3 has 17 amino acids. Trimming took 4 bases from V and 1 from J; bases not matched to a gene: 11. CDR3 DNA sequence: TGTGCCAGCAGCCGAAGTTCGGGGAGCGGGAGGTCCTACGAGCAGTACTTC. Translated, it gives CASSRSSGSGRSYEQYF.

The J gene is TRBJ2-3, the V gene TRBV11-2; the D is unclear. The CDR3 length is 16 residues. Trimming pared 7 bases from V and 0 bases from J, leaving 17 bases between. Germline V lookup: CDR1 SGHAT, CDR2 FQNNGV. The CDR3 sequence: CASNLLGVRSTDTQYF. CDR3 bases: TGTGCCAGCAACCTGCTTGGGGTTCGTAGCACAGATACGCAGTATTTT.

The V gene is TRBV12-3 or TRBV12-4, the J gene TRBJ2-2; perhaps TRBD2 as D (7 bases). The CDR3 contains 15 residues. Between the trimmed V and J ends, which lost 8 bases and 4 bases, there was a span of 17 bases. The CDR3, as DNA: TGTGCCAGCCTGGGGGGCGGGAGAACCACCGGGGAGCTGTTTTTT. This translates into CASLGGGRTTGELFF.

The chain links TRBV7-6 to TRBJ2-5, with unresolved D. The V gene's germline CDR1 is SGHVS and CDR2 FNYEAQ. Trimming cost V 2 bases and J 5 bases, with 12 bases left between them. This CDR3 comprises 14 residues. Here the CDR3 reads CASSLSYSEETQYF. The CDR3 DNA follows: TGTGCCAGCAGCTTATCTTACTCTGAGGAGACCCAGTACTTC. Full variable domain (rest looked up from reference TRBV7-6 and TRBJ2-5): GAGVSQSPRYKVTKRGQDVALRCDPISGHVSLYWYRQALGQGPEFLTYFNYEAQQDKSGLPNDRFSAERPEGSISTLTIQRTEQRDSAMYRCASSLSYSEETQYFGPGTRLLVL.

The CDR3 here is CASSDSGGANTQYF. Written as DNA, the CDR3 is TGTGCCAGCAGTGACTCCGGGGGGGCAAATACGCAGTATTTT. This chain connects TRBV6-4 to TRBJ2-3, with TRBD2 matching 8 bases. The CDR3 extends over 14 amino acids. V lost 0 bases to trimming and J lost 7 bases; unmatched junction nucleotides: 3. Per the germline V gene, CDR1 is MRHNA and CDR2 is SNTAGT.

The rearrangement links TRBV6-2 or TRBV6-3 to TRBJ2-4; D may correspond to TRBD1 or TRBD2 (5 bases each). V was cut by 6 bases and J by 0 bases, with 12 bases left in between. Germline V gene data show CDR1 as MNHEY and CDR2 as SVGEGT. The CDR3 totals 15 residues. The CDR3 DNA reads as TGTGCCAGCAGGTCCGGGACCCAAGCCAAAAACATTCAGTACTTC. As protein: CASRSGTQAKNIQYF.

This clonotype has at least ten counts. This chain joins TRBV7-2 and TRBJ1-2; TRBD1 might be the D (5 bases). V lost 1 base and J lost 2, with 11 bases in between. The CDR3 covers 15 residues. Germline values: CDR1 SGHTA, CDR2 FQGNSA. The CDR3 DNA reads as TGTGCCAGCAGCTTAGGGGGACCGCTAAACTATGGCTACACCTTC. This encodes CASSLGGPLNYGYTF.

The chain employs TRBV7-2 and TRBJ2-5; a weak D match, TRBD2 (6 bases). V dropped 3 bases and J dropped 5 bases, with 13 bases sitting between them. CDR3 length: 14 amino acids. CDR1 SGHTA and CDR2 FQGNSA come from the germline V gene. Here the CDR3 DNA reads TGTGCCAGCAGCTTGCCGGAGGAGGGGGAGACCCAGTACTTC. Protein sequence: CASSLPEEGETQYF.

The chain couples TRBV30 to TRBJ2-3; the D is unclear. From germline, CDR1 is GTSNPN and CDR2 SVGIG (reference sequence). V was shortened by 3 bases and J by 4 bases, with 5 bases between the two germline ends. This CDR3 comprises 11 residues. CDR3 residues: CAWSLADTQYF. Here the CDR3 DNA reads TGTGCCTGGAGCCTAGCAGATACGCAGTATTTT.

The table lists this clonotype with a few counts. The chain couples TRBV15 to TRBJ2-3; D is undetermined. The ends were cut back, 0 bases at V and 1 base at J, with 8 bases in the middle. The length of the CDR3 is 15 residues. Germline V gives CDR1 LNHNV, CDR2 YYDKDF (reference sequence). The CDR3 here is CATSRDIAGTDTQYF. For the CDR3, the DNA is TGTGCCACCAGCAGAGATATCGCGGGCACAGATACGCAGTATTTT.

This rearrangement joins TRBV7-2 to TRBJ1-2; 7 positions agree with TRBD1. Germline lookup yields CDR1 SGHTA and CDR2 FQGNSA. The length of the CDR3 is 15 residues. Unmatched junction bases numbered 10, after V lost 1 base and J lost 8 bases. CDR3: CASSLVYRGMEGYTF. DNA of the CDR3: TGTGCCAGCAGCTTAGTTTACAGGGGCATGGAGGGCTACACCTTC.

In its sample, this clonotype was seen a few times. The chain couples TRBV6-6 to TRBJ2-7; 7 bases are shared with TRBD1. Germline trimming cut 4 bases from V and 2 bases from J; bases unmatched to any gene: 8. The CDR3 is made up of 15 amino acids. Germline loops: CDR1 MNHNY, CDR2 SVGAGI (reference sequence). CDR3 coding DNA: TGTGCCAGCAGTTCCCCCCGACAGGGAACCTACGAGCAGTACTTC. Amino acids: CASSSPRQGTYEQYF.

This chain uses TRBV7-6 with TRBJ1-1, with unresolved D. Trimming removed 5 bases from V and 1 base from J, with 14 bases in between. CDR3 length equals 15 residues. From germline, CDR1 is SGHVS and CDR2 FNYEAQ. In nucleotides, the CDR3 is TGTGCCAGCAGCCCTTACAGCGAACCGAACACTGAAGCTTTCTTT. Translation: CASSPYSEPNTEAFF.

The V and J genes are TRBV29-1 and TRBJ2-7, with D perhaps TRBD1 (7 bases). This CDR3 contains 15 residues. The germline gives CDR1 SQVTM, CDR2 ANQGSEA. V lost 2 bases and J 3 bases, leaving 17 bases between the germline ends. This CDR3 reads CSVEYGGDRDYEQYF. CDR3 in DNA: TGCAGCGTTGAATACGGGGGCGACAGGGACTACGAGCAGTACTTC.

The chain employs TRBV27 and TRBJ2-7, with D perhaps TRBD2 (6 bases). V dropped 5 bases and J dropped 9 bases, with 23 bases sitting between them. The CDR3 is 15 residues long. Germline-derived CDR1 and CDR2 are MNHEY and SMNVEV (reference sequence). The CDR3 DNA reads as TGTGCCAGCAGTGGGCCGGGACTCGATTTTGGGGGGCAGTACTTC. Protein: CASSGPGLDFGGQYF.

The chain is built from TRBV5-1 and TRBJ2-3, with 9 nucleotides matching TRBD2. The CDR3 covers 15 residues. Germline V gives CDR1 SGHRS, CDR2 YFSETQ. V dropped 4 bases and J dropped 4; count of bases not matched to a gene: 7. The CDR3 here is CASSPRTSEADTQYF. In DNA form, the CDR3 reads TGCGCCAGCAGCCCGCGGACTAGCGAGGCAGATACGCAGTATTTT.

The genes are TRBV20-1 and TRBJ2-5; D remains unclear. This CDR3 comprises 13 residues. V dropped 0 bases and J dropped 1 base, with 6 bases sitting between them. Germline V gene lookup returns CDR1 DFQATT and CDR2 SNEGSKA (reference sequence). The CDR3 reads CSARDRFQETQYF. In nucleotides, the CDR3 is TGCAGTGCTAGAGACAGGTTCCAAGAGACCCAGTACTTC.

This chain uses TRBV6-6 with TRBJ2-5; TRBD1 is a possible D gene (5 bases). The germline V and J ends were trimmed by 6 bases and 4 bases, with 15 bases remaining between them. The germline CDR1 and CDR2 sequences are MNHNY and SVGAGI (reference sequence). There are 14 residues in the CDR3. The CDR3 nucleotides are TGTGCCAGCAGGGAGATGGCAGGGCGAGAGACCCAGTACTTC. It codes for CASREMAGRETQYF.

The chain recombines TRBV6-8 with TRBJ2-5; D may be TRBD1 (6 bases). In germline, CDR1 is MNHGY, CDR2 SAAAGT. Between the trimmed V and J ends, which lost 2 bases and 5 bases, there was a span of 18 bases. The CDR3 has 16 residues. CDR3: CASSYERGQLQETQYF. DNA of the CDR3: TGTGCCAGCAGTTACGAACGCGGACAGCTCCAGGAGACCCAGTACTTC.